This TCR beta chain was identified in a study of post-analysis software for immune sequencing data. The study's findings and limits: Included in a set of roughly five TRBV segments more frequent in patients than controls were TRBV5-6, TRBV5-1 and TRBV20-1. Strong co-clustering by F measure linked samples that shared a preparation batch.

This clonotype was found once. Its antigen remains unidentified. Built from TCR beta cDNA, the libraries had unique molecular identifiers in them. TCRdb itself ran the PCR reads through MiXCR, one entry per CDR3 protein. This table holds over 700,000 distinct CDR3 sequences, 30% found once. Trimming took 1 base from V and 8 from J, leaving 33 bases between them. This CDR3 is built from 20 residues. In germline, CDR1 is DFQATT, CDR2 SNEGSKA (reference sequence). The sequenced material came from blood. The J gene is TRBJ1-5, the V gene TRBV20-1, with TRBD1 as a possible D gene (6 bases). This TCR derives from a girl between 5 and 17 years old with multiple sclerosis. CDR3 amino acids: CSARGRMRGQPEVRSEPQHF. CDR3 nucleotides: TGCAGTGCTAGAGGGCGGATGAGAGGACAGCCGGAGGTGAGGTCGGAGCCCCAGCATTTT.